The rows below give T cell receptor beta chains drawn from one sample of a study of T-cell memory formation after mild COVID-19. Each CDR3 protein gets one entry after TCRdb re-called the 5' RACE reads with MiXCR. The sample lists more than 450,000 distinct CDR3 sequences, 18% occurring once. Sequences were obtained from PBMCs or a T cell subset sorted from them (not recorded which). Receptors were obtained from an adult woman who had mild COVID-19 (a few samples of this study predate the infection). Cell type and time point are not known. CDR3s include the opening cysteine and the closing phenylalanine or tryptophan. Fields, in order: clone size, D gene, V gene, J gene, CDR3 DNA, CDR3 protein. A D gene is named only where the DNA matches it firmly. Clone size is shown for a subset of rows, as once, few, many or a class of expanded clone.

clone_size: NA; d_call: NA; v_call: TRBV9; j_call: TRBJ1-1; cdr3_nt: TGTGCCAGCAGCGCGTGGAACACTGAAGCTTTCTTT; cdr3_aa: CASSAWNTEAFF
clone_size: few; d_call: NA; v_call: TRBV5-1; j_call: TRBJ2-3; cdr3_nt: TGCGCCAGCAGCCTTCCGACAGGTTCGGCAGATACGCAGTATTTT; cdr3_aa: CASSLPTGSADTQYF
clone_size: NA; d_call: NA; v_call: TRBV30; j_call: TRBJ2-3; cdr3_nt: TGTGCCTGGAGTGTTTTAGGGGGGAGCACAGATACGCAGTATTTT; cdr3_aa: CAWSVLGGSTDTQYF
clone_size: NA; d_call: NA; v_call: TRBV11-1; j_call: TRBJ2-7; cdr3_nt: TGTGGAAAGGTGACCTACGAGCAGTACTTC; cdr3_aa: CGKVTYEQYF
clone_size: NA; d_call: TRBD1; v_call: TRBV12-3/TRBV12-4; j_call: TRBJ2-1; cdr3_nt: TGTGCCAGCAGACCCGACAGGGTTTTACTTCGCAATGAGCAGTTCTTC; cdr3_aa: CASRPDRVLLRNEQFF
clone_size: few; d_call: NA; v_call: TRBV18; j_call: TRBJ2-2; cdr3_nt: TGTGCCAGCTCACCTCCCCGGACCAGCACCGGGGAGCTGTTTTTT; cdr3_aa: CASSPPRTSTGELFF
clone_size: NA; d_call: NA; v_call: TRBV4-3; j_call: TRBJ2-7; cdr3_nt: TGCGCCAGCAGCCAAGATCTGGCGGACCCATGGTCCTACGAGCAGTACTTC; cdr3_aa: CASSQDLADPWSYEQYF
clone_size: few; d_call: NA; v_call: TRBV12-3/TRBV12-4; j_call: TRBJ1-2; cdr3_nt: TGTGCCAGCAGTTCGCGACTGGACCCTAGCACCTTC; cdr3_aa: CASSSRLDPSTF
clone_size: few; d_call: NA; v_call: TRBV7-2; j_call: TRBJ2-5; cdr3_nt: TGTGCCAGCAGCTTAGGGGGACTGGGTTACCAAGAGACCCAGTACTTC; cdr3_aa: CASSLGGLGYQETQYF
clone_size: NA; d_call: TRBD2; v_call: TRBV5-1; j_call: TRBJ2-4; cdr3_nt: TGCGCCAGCAGCTCCGGGGCGACTAGCGGGCGAGACATTCAGTACTTC; cdr3_aa: CASSSGATSGRDIQYF
clone_size: NA; d_call: NA; v_call: TRBV10-3; j_call: TRBJ1-1; cdr3_nt: TGTGCCATCAGTGAGTCGGGGGGGTGGAACACTGAAGCTTTCTTT; cdr3_aa: CAISESGGWNTEAFF
clone_size: NA; d_call: NA; v_call: TRBV20-1; j_call: TRBJ2-5; cdr3_nt: TGCAGTGCCCTACTGTTCGCGGACAAAGCGTACCAAGAGACCCAGTACTTC; cdr3_aa: CSALLFADKAYQETQYF
clone_size: NA; d_call: NA; v_call: TRBV7-2; j_call: TRBJ2-5; cdr3_nt: TGTGCCAGCAGCCCGACCCATGGGGCGGGTGAGACCCAGTACTTC; cdr3_aa: CASSPTHGAGETQYF
clone_size: many; d_call: NA; v_call: TRBV12-3/TRBV12-4; j_call: TRBJ1-2; cdr3_nt: TGTGCCAGCAGTTTCTCGGACCGCCCTAACTATGGCTACACCTTC; cdr3_aa: CASSFSDRPNYGYTF
clone_size: many; d_call: NA; v_call: TRBV5-1; j_call: TRBJ2-3; cdr3_nt: TGCGCCAGCAGACCGGACAGCACAGATACGCAGTATTTT; cdr3_aa: CASRPDSTDTQYF
clone_size: NA; d_call: NA; v_call: TRBV29-1; j_call: TRBJ2-2; cdr3_nt: TGCAGCGTTGACTTGGGGGCGAACACCGGGGAGCTGTTTTTT; cdr3_aa: CSVDLGANTGELFF
clone_size: NA; d_call: TRBD2; v_call: TRBV4-1; j_call: TRBJ2-1; cdr3_nt: TGCGCCAGCAGCCAAGATACCCGCGGGGGGCACGTACACAATGAGCAGTTCTTC; cdr3_aa: CASSQDTRGGHVHNEQFF
clone_size: NA; d_call: NA; v_call: TRBV5-6; j_call: TRBJ1-1; cdr3_nt: TGTGCCAGCAGCCTCGGATCGGATGAAGCTTTCTTT; cdr3_aa: CASSLGSDEAFF
clone_size: NA; d_call: TRBD1; v_call: TRBV6-6; j_call: TRBJ1-1; cdr3_nt: TGTGCCAGCCAACAAACACAGGGGGTAACTGAAGCTTTCTTT; cdr3_aa: CASQQTQGVTEAFF
clone_size: once; d_call: TRBD1; v_call: TRBV20-1; j_call: TRBJ1-1; cdr3_nt: TGCAGTGCTAGATCGGGACAGGGGGACCGAACTGAAGCTTTCTTT; cdr3_aa: CSARSGQGDRTEAFF
clone_size: NA; d_call: TRBD2; v_call: TRBV6-5; j_call: TRBJ2-7; cdr3_nt: TGTGCCAGCAGCTACGGGACTAGCGGGAGGGCCGGGGGCCGCGAGCAGTACTTC; cdr3_aa: CASSYGTSGRAGGREQYF
clone_size: NA; d_call: TRBD1; v_call: TRBV5-1; j_call: TRBJ1-1; cdr3_nt: TGCGCCAGCAGCTTGCCAGGGGGGACCACTGAAGCTTTCTTT; cdr3_aa: CASSLPGGTTEAFF
clone_size: NA; d_call: TRBD1; v_call: TRBV2; j_call: TRBJ1-1; cdr3_nt: TGTGCCAGCAACTCGGGACAGGGGGGGACTGAAGCTTTCTTT; cdr3_aa: CASNSGQGGTEAFF
clone_size: few; d_call: NA; v_call: TRBV7-9; j_call: TRBJ2-5; cdr3_nt: TGTGCCAGCAGTCCGGCGCCTAACAGGGTCGAGGTAGGAGAGACCCAGTACTTC; cdr3_aa: CASSPAPNRVEVGETQYF
clone_size: NA; d_call: TRBD2; v_call: TRBV7-2; j_call: TRBJ2-7; cdr3_nt: TGTGCCAGCAGCTTTTCCGGGACTAGTTTCTACGAGCAGTACTTC; cdr3_aa: CASSFSGTSFYEQYF
clone_size: NA; d_call: NA; v_call: TRBV12-3/TRBV12-4; j_call: TRBJ2-2; cdr3_nt: TGTGCCAGCAGTTTGTTCGGATCTGGCACCGGGGAGCTGTTTTTT; cdr3_aa: CASSLFGSGTGELFF
clone_size: NA; d_call: TRBD1; v_call: TRBV6-2/TRBV6-3; j_call: TRBJ1-5; cdr3_nt: TGTGCCAGCAGTCCCGGGACAGACGCGCAGAGACGAAATCAGCCCCAGCATTTT; cdr3_aa: CASSPGTDAQRRNQPQHF
clone_size: few; d_call: NA; v_call: TRBV19; j_call: TRBJ1-2; cdr3_nt: TGTGCCAGTAGTGATCGCCAGGGAGATGGCTACACCTTC; cdr3_aa: CASSDRQGDGYTF
clone_size: NA; d_call: NA; v_call: TRBV7-8; j_call: TRBJ2-1; cdr3_nt: TGTGCCAGCAGCTTAGTGGAAGCGGCATCCTACAATGAGCAGTTCTTC; cdr3_aa: CASSLVEAASYNEQFF
clone_size: NA; d_call: NA; v_call: TRBV4-2; j_call: TRBJ2-2; cdr3_nt: TGTGCCAGCAGCCCGGTTTGGGGGGCGGTAAAGGCCGGGGAGCTGTTTTTT; cdr3_aa: CASSPVWGAVKAGELFF
clone_size: few; d_call: NA; v_call: TRBV2; j_call: TRBJ1-2; cdr3_nt: TGTGCCAGCAGTGACCCCCGACAGGACTTAAACTATGGCTACACCTTC; cdr3_aa: CASSDPRQDLNYGYTF
clone_size: NA; d_call: TRBD1; v_call: TRBV18; j_call: TRBJ2-1; cdr3_nt: TGTGCCAGCTCAGCCACAGGGGGCTGGAGCGATGAGCAGTTCTTC; cdr3_aa: CASSATGGWSDEQFF
clone_size: NA; d_call: NA; v_call: TRBV29-1; j_call: TRBJ2-7; cdr3_nt: TGCAGCGTTGAATTGCTCAAACAGGGCTACGAGCAGTACTTC; cdr3_aa: CSVELLKQGYEQYF
clone_size: NA; d_call: NA; v_call: TRBV6-5; j_call: TRBJ2-3; cdr3_nt: TGTGCCAGCAGTTCAGGGGGGTGGGATACGCAGTATTTT; cdr3_aa: CASSSGGWDTQYF